This T cell receptor beta chain was recorded in a study of shared clonotypes between healthy human individuals. About the research overall: Each donor had three CD4 naive, three CD4 memory, two CD8 naive and one CD8 memory plate. Study-wide results and limits: Memory subsets generally showed smaller estimated richness than naive subsets did.

All participating donors were Caucasian adults from Nashville, Tennessee. In the case of this clone: Its antigen is unidentified.

Method: immunoSEQ multiplex PCR; TCRdb's copy keeps in-frame clones and lacks some. The sample consists of 2 million to 2.5 million clones, 85% to 95% of them appearing once. The length of the CDR3 is 15 residues. CDR1 and CDR2 from the germline V gene are MNHNY and SVGAGI (reference sequence). Deletions cut 2 bases from V and 4 bases from J, with 15 bases between. Material for sequencing was naive CD4+ T cells sorted from blood. This sample's subset: CD45RA+ positively selected. This chain joins TRBV6-6 and TRBJ2-7; no reliable D call. The receptor's source is a man aged 18 to 29 in good health. The CDR3 loop reads CASSYSSLGYYEQYF. The CDR3 DNA is TGTGCCAGCAGTTACAGCAGCTTGGGGTATTACGAGCAGTACTTC.